The 29 T cell receptor beta chains below come from one sample, sequenced in a study of blood T cells in healthy people across ages. With a J-beta primer mix and a sample-barcoded 5' primer, a second PCR ran about 6 to 11 cycles. Each CDR3 protein gets one entry after TCRdb re-called the 5' RACE reads with MiXCR. Altogether under 800,000 distinct CDR3 sequences are present, under 25% being singletons, with the ten largest covering roughly 3.6%. The material sequenced was blood. Receptors originate from a man between 70 and 80 years old in good health.

The rearrangement uses TRBV3-1 and TRBJ2-5; perhaps TRBD2 as D (5 bases). Germline V gene sequence: CDR1 LGHDT, CDR2 YNNKEL (reference sequence). Trimming shortened V by 4 bases and J by 7 bases, and 13 bases separated the two germline ends. This CDR3 has 13 residues. CDR3 DNA sequence: TGTGCCAGCAGCCTCCGTCGGGGAACGACCCAGTACTTC. This codes for CASSLRRGTTQYF.

This sequence joins TRBV5-1 and TRBJ2-5; perhaps TRBD1 as D (6 bases). The CDR3 runs to 16 residues. The V end lost 0 bases, the J end lost 6 bases, and 18 bases lay between the germline ends. Germline CDR1 SGHRS, CDR2 YFSETQ. This chain's CDR3 is CASSLEAQGDVKTQYF. CDR3 sequence (DNA): TGCGCCAGCAGCTTGGAGGCACAGGGTGACGTAAAGACCCAGTACTTC.

This chain uses TRBV11-2 with TRBJ2-5; D call uncertain. The V and J ends lost 5 bases and 2 bases respectively, with 15 bases between them. Germline assignment: CDR1 SGHAT and CDR2 FQNNGV. This CDR3 contains 15 residues. CDR3 loop: CASSQAPRSQETQYF. CDR3 in DNA: TGTGCCAGCAGCCAAGCCCCGCGGTCGCAAGAGACCCAGTACTTC.

V usage is TRBV6-1 and J usage is TRBJ2-3; 10 bases line up with TRBD1. The CDR3 has 16 residues. The ends lost 5 bases at V and 1 base at J; junction bases unmatched: 6. The germline V gene has CDR1 MNHNS and CDR2 SASEGT. CDR3 in DNA: TGTGCCAGCAGTAGACAGGGGGCGAAAGGCACAGATACGCAGTATTTT. This sequence encodes CASSRQGAKGTDTQYF.

This clonotype was seen a handful of times. The J gene is TRBJ1-1, the V gene TRBV20-1, with 7 bases aligning to TRBD1. Trimming at V came to 6 bases and at J to 4 bases, leaving 5 bases not matched to a gene. Germline CDR1 and CDR2: DFQATT and SNEGSKA (reference sequence). The CDR3 length is 12 residues. The CDR3: CSAQTGLTEAFF. Written as DNA, the CDR3 is TGCAGTGCCCAGACAGGGCTCACTGAAGCTTTCTTT.

This clonotype was counted between two and nine times. V gene TRBV7-8 combines with J gene TRBJ2-7, with TRBD2 identical over 9 bases. Germline V gene sequence: CDR1 SGHVS, CDR2 FQNEAQ. The V and J ends lost 3 bases and 0 bases, in that order; junction bases with no gene match: 6. This CDR3 contains 16 residues. The chain's CDR3 is CASSFFLSGGSYEQYF. DNA for the CDR3: TGTGCCAGCAGCTTCTTCCTTAGCGGGGGCTCCTACGAGCAGTACTTC.

The chain has TRBV5-1 and TRBJ2-5; 8 positions agree with TRBD2. Judging by the DNA end, TRBJ2-1 fits better; the J call may be wrong. This CDR3 is built from 13 residues. CDR1 and CDR2 from the germline V gene are SGHRS and YFSETQ. The CDR3 here is CASSLQAGDEQFF. The CDR3 coding sequence is TGCGCCAGCAGCCTCCAAGCGGGGGATGAGCAGTTCTTC.

The J gene is TRBJ2-7, the V gene TRBV7-2, with 8 bases identical to TRBD2. CDR1 and CDR2 (germline): SGHTA, FQGNSA. V shed 10 bases and J 2 bases; nucleotides not matched to a gene: 13. CDR3 size: 15 residues. The CDR3 reads CANQSGSDQPYEQYF. The CDR3 bases are TGTGCCAACCAGAGCGGGAGCGATCAACCCTACGAGCAGTACTTC.

This chain uses TRBV19 with TRBJ1-5; possible D gene TRBD1, 5 bases. The CDR3 sequence is 15 residues long. The germline gives CDR1 LNHDA, CDR2 SQIVND (reference sequence). V was trimmed by 5 bases and J by 4 bases, leaving 15 bases between them. The CDR3 nucleotides are TGTGCCAGTAGTCCCTGGACCGGGGGGAATCAGCCCCAGCATTTT. It codes for CASSPWTGGNQPQHF.

This chain joins TRBV11-2 and TRBJ1-4, with TRBD1 as a possible D gene (6 bases). The CDR3 sequence is 18 residues long. The V end was cut by 5 bases, the J end by 4 bases, with 23 bases between. The germline V gene has CDR1 SGHAT and CDR2 FQNNGV. The CDR3 reads CASSPLQGSGRVNEKLFF. In nucleotides, the CDR3 is TGTGCCAGCAGCCCTTTACAGGGTTCAGGACGGGTTAATGAAAAACTGTTTTTT.

This clonotype turned up a few times. This chain connects TRBV3-1 to TRBJ2-1; 9 bases match TRBD2. Near its end, the DNA agrees better with TRBJ2-7, so the J call may be wrong. This CDR3 comprises 15 residues. In germline, CDR1 is LGHDT, CDR2 YNNKEL (reference sequence). The CDR3 DNA follows: TGTGCCAGCAGCCAAGGGGCTAGCGGGGCTTACGAGCAGTACTTC. It yields the protein CASSQGASGAYEQYF.

This clonotype was seen at least ten times. J is TRBJ2-1 and V is TRBV6-5, with TRBD1 as a possible D gene (5 bases). CDR3 size: 12 residues. Trimming pared 5 bases from V and 9 bases from J, leaving 11 bases between. Germline values: CDR1 MNHEY, CDR2 SVGAGI. The CDR3 protein is CASSRPRGEQFF. The CDR3 region has the DNA TGTGCCAGCAGTCGTCCAAGGGGTGAGCAGTTCTTC.

The rearrangement links TRBV11-2 to TRBJ2-5; D not resolved. CDR1 SGHAT and CDR2 FQNNGV come from the germline V gene. The CDR3 runs 15 residues. V gave up 5 bases and J gave up 5 bases, with 18 bases separating them. CDR3 sequence reads: CASSISGSSRETQYF. DNA for the CDR3: TGTGCCAGCAGCATCTCCGGGTCAAGCAGGGAGACCCAGTACTTC.

This chain connects TRBV5-1 to TRBJ1-6; TRBD1 matches 9 bases. Germline V lookup: CDR1 SGHRS, CDR2 YFSETQ. This CDR3 has 14 residues. With 5 bases clipped from V and 6 bases from J, the junction kept 3 bases outside the gene matches. CDR3 sequence: CASSKDRGNSPLHF. In DNA, the CDR3 is TGCGCCAGCAGTAAGGACAGGGGTAATTCACCCCTCCACTTT.

This clonotype occurred a few times. This chain links TRBV27 with TRBJ1-6, with D perhaps matching TRBD1 (6 bases). The CDR3 has 13 residues. Germline CDR1 is MNHEY and CDR2 is SMNVEV (reference sequence). With 7 bases removed from V and 8 bases from J, the gap between germline ends came to 12 bases. The CDR3 DNA reads TGTGCCAGCACCCGAGGGGGTTATTCACCCCTCCACTTT. It translates to CASTRGGYSPLHF.

This clonotype has just a few counts. The chain employs TRBV21-1 and TRBJ2-4; the table names TRBD1, a call not compared with the DNA. TRBV21-1 is shown as a pseudogene. The CDR3 runs 16 residues. As DNA, the CDR3 is TGTGCCAGCAGCATGTCGCAGGCCCGCAGGGGGAACATTCAGTACTTC. This gives the protein CASSMSQARRGNIQYF.

This clonotype was observed a few times. The chain recombines TRBV20-1 with TRBJ2-7; a possible D gene is TRBD2 (5 bases). CDR1 and CDR2 (germline): DFQATT, SNEGSKA (reference sequence). Trimming left V 0 bases short and J 6 bases short, with 15 bases between. The CDR3 is 14 residues long. CDR3 amino acids: CSARDRGRVFEQYF. The CDR3 DNA is TGCAGTGCTAGAGATCGAGGGAGAGTTTTCGAGCAGTACTTC.

CDR3 in DNA: TGCGCCAGCAGCCCGCAGGGTCCCTCCAGCGCCGGGGAGCTGTTTTTT. Its protein is CASSPQGPSSAGELFF. The chain joins TRBV5-1 to TRBJ2-2; D may be TRBD1 (5 bases). The CDR3 is 16 residues long. The germline V gene has CDR1 SGHRS and CDR2 YFSETQ. With 4 bases removed from V and 6 bases from J, the gap between germline ends came to 19 bases.

V usage is TRBV4-2 and J usage is TRBJ2-7; tentatively, D is TRBD1 (6 bases). V was shortened by 0 bases and J by 5 bases, with 14 bases between the two germline ends. Germline-derived CDR1 and CDR2 are LGHNA and YNFKEQ. The length of the CDR3 is 15 residues. This CDR3 reads CASSQETGNSDEQYF. As DNA, the CDR3 is TGTGCCAGCAGCCAAGAAACAGGGAACTCGGACGAGCAGTACTTC.

V is TRBV20-1 and J is TRBJ2-5; TRBD2 matches at 9 bases. V gave up 2 bases and J gave up 4 bases; unmatched junction bases: 5. This CDR3 is 14 amino acids long. Germline V gene data show CDR1 as DFQATT and CDR2 as SNEGSKA (reference sequence). CDR3 amino acids: CSARIRGRGETQYF. As DNA, the CDR3 is TGCAGTGCTAGAATACGCGGGAGGGGAGAGACCCAGTACTTC.

Only a few counts were recorded for this clonotype. The chain links TRBV20-1 to TRBJ2-1; D may be TRBD1 or TRBD2 (6 bases each). The V gene's germline CDR1 is DFQATT and CDR2 SNEGSKA (reference sequence). Trimming pared 6 bases from V and 2 bases from J, leaving 20 bases between. CDR3 length equals 16 residues. Here the CDR3 DNA reads TGCAGTGCCCTGTTGGGGGGCCGCTGTACCTACAATGAGCAGTTCTTC. It is translated as CSALLGGRCTYNEQFF.

The chain carries TRBV2 and TRBJ2-7; 9 nucleotides agree with TRBD2. The V and J ends lost 2 bases and 5 bases, in that order; junction bases with no gene match: 7. The CDR3 covers 15 residues. The V gene's germline CDR1 is SNHLY and CDR2 FYNNEI. Here the CDR3 reads CASSEHQGLADEQYF. The CDR3 DNA is TGTGCCAGCAGTGAACATCAGGGACTAGCCGACGAGCAGTACTTC.

The rearrangement links TRBV10-3 to TRBJ2-1; D uncertain. Germline CDR1 reads ENHRY; CDR2 reads SYGVKD. With 7 bases removed from V and 2 bases from J, the gap between germline ends came to 12 bases. The CDR3 totals 14 residues. The CDR3, as DNA: TGTGCCATCAATACAAGCATCGCCTACAATGAGCAGTTCTTC. Translating gives CAINTSIAYNEQFF.

This chain uses TRBV2 with TRBJ1-2; D remains unclear. The germline V and J ends were trimmed by 7 bases and 8 bases, with 5 bases remaining between them. There are 9 residues in the CDR3. Germline-derived CDR1 and CDR2 are SNHLY and FYNNEI. The DNA of the CDR3 is TGTGCCAGCATGAACGGCTACACCTTC. Its translation is CASMNGYTF.

This clonotype was recorded a few times. Germline is not matched at one junction end, which may reflect a read error. The V and J genes are TRBV11-3 and TRBJ2-3, with 9 bases fitting TRBD2. CDR3 length: 15 amino acids. Germline V lookup: CDR1 SGHNT, CDR2 YENEEA. This CDR3 is CASSLARTSADTQYF. CDR3 coding DNA: TGTGCCAGCAGCTTAGCCCGGACTAGCGCAGATACACAGTATTTT.

The V and J genes are TRBV18 and TRBJ2-3, with unresolved D. V dropped 2 bases and J dropped 2 bases, with 5 bases sitting between them. The CDR3 has 13 residues. Germline CDR1 and CDR2: KGHSH and LQKENI. The CDR3 DNA follows: TGTGCCAGCTCACCATCGTTCACAGATACGCAGTATTTT. It encodes CASSPSFTDTQYF.

This rearrangement joins TRBV5-1 to TRBJ2-5; D is ambiguous. Trimming left V 0 bases short and J 3 bases short, with 12 bases between. The CDR3 sequence is 15 residues long. Germline loops: CDR1 SGHRS, CDR2 YFSETQ. In DNA, the CDR3 is TGCGCCAGCAGCTTGGTCGTCCCCGAGGAAGAGACCCAGTACTTC. Protein product: CASSLVVPEEETQYF.

This clonotype was recorded a few times. The chain recombines TRBV5-1 with TRBJ2-5, with D perhaps being TRBD1 or TRBD2 (5 bases each). This CDR3 is built from 14 residues. Looked up from germline, CDR1 is SGHRS and CDR2 is YFSETQ. V gave up 4 bases and J gave up 2 bases, with 12 bases separating them. The CDR3, as DNA: TGCGCCAGCAGCGAACAGGAGGCACAAGAGACCCAGTACTTC. Residues: CASSEQEAQETQYF.

V gene TRBV3-1 combines with J gene TRBJ2-6, with D unclear. This CDR3 contains 16 residues. CDR1 LGHDT and CDR2 YNNKEL come from the germline V gene (reference sequence). The germline V and J ends were trimmed by 0 bases and 0 bases, with 6 bases remaining between them. The CDR3 reads CASSQDFCSGANVLTF. The CDR3 region has the DNA TGTGCCAGCAGCCAAGATTTCTGCTCTGGGGCCAACGTCCTGACTTTC.